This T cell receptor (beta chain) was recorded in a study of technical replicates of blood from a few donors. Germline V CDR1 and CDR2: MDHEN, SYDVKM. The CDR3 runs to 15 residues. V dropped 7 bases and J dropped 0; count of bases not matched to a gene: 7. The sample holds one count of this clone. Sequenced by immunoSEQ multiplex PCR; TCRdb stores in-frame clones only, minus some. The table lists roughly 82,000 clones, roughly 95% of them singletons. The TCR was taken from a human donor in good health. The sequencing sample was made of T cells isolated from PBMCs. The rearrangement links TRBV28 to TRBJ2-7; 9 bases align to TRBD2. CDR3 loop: CASIAGGSDSYEQYF. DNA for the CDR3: TGTGCCAGCATCGCGGGGGGGTCCGACTCCTACGAGCAGTACTTC.